This note documents a single T cell receptor (beta chain) sequence. The sample comes from a study of blood T cell repertoires in COVID-19. The overall study: The United States, Italy and Spain provided the acute and convalescent COVID-19 samples. T cells, B-cell-depleted T cells, or PBMCs supplied cDNA or gDNA.

V shed 1 base and J shed 4 bases, with 10 bases lying between them. The CDR3 totals 14 residues. Germline V CDR1 and CDR2: SEHNR, FQNEAQ (reference sequence). Data came from immunoSEQ multiplex PCR; TCRdb stores just in-frame clones and leaves some out. The sample has tens of thousands of clones, 75% to 80% seen once. The sample consisted of peripheral blood. The sequence derives from a man aged 70 or older with COVID-19, enrolled during active disease. The J gene is TRBJ1-1, the V gene TRBV7-9; possible D gene TRBD1, 5 bases. The CDR3 sequence: CASSLGWGGTEAFF. The CDR3 coding sequence is TGTGCCAGCAGCTTAGGCTGGGGGGGCACTGAAGCTTTCTTT.